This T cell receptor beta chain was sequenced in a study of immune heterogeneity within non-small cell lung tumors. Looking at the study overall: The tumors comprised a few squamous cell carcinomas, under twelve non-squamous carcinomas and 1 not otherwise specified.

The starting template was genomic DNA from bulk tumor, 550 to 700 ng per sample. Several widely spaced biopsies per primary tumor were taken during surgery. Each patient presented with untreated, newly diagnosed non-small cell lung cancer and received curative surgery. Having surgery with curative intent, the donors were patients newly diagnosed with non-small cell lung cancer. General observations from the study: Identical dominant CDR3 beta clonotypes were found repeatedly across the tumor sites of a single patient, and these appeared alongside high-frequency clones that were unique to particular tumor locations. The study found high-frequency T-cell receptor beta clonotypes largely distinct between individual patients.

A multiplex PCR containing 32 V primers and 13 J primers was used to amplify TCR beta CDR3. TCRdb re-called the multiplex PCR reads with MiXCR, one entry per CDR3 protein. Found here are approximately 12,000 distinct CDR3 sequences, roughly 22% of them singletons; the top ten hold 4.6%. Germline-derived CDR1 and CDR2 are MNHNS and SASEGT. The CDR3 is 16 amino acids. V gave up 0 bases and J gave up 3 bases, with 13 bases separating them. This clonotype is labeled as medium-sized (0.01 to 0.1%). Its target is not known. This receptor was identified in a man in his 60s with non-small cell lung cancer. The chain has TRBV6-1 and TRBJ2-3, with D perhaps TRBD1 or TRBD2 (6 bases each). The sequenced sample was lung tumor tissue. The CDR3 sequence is CASSEADGGATDTQYF. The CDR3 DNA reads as TGTGCCAGCAGTGAAGCCGACGGGGGCGCGACAGATACGCAGTATTTT.